The following is a TCR beta chain sequence with its context. Its antigen is undetermined. The data derive from a study of shared clonotypes between healthy human individuals. Study-level points and caveats: In this cohort, only blood was sampled, and tissue repertoires likely differ.

Only Caucasian adults living in Nashville, Tennessee served as donors. Deep-level running was used for the assay. Every subset's genomic DNA went evenly onto several immunoSEQ plates. Data came from immunoSEQ multiplex PCR; TCRdb stores just in-frame clones and leaves some out. The sample yields about 560,000 clones, around 81% seen once. Germline V gene lookup returns CDR1 MNHEY and CDR2 SMNVEV (reference sequence). CDR3 size: 14 residues. Losses at the gene ends were 7 bases for V and 7 bases for J; bases not matched to a gene: 9. The sequenced material came from PBMCs. The TCR was taken from a woman in her thirties or forties in good health. Some clones in this sample may be carry-over from other donors' samples. V and J are TRBV27 and TRBJ2-1, with TRBD2 identical over 8 bases. CDR3 nucleotides: TGTGCCAGCACAACCGGGACTAGACAGAATGAGCAGTTCTTC. This codes for CASTTGTRQNEQFF.